This TCR beta chain came from a study of cytomegalovirus exposure and HLA in healthy donors. Method: immunoSEQ multiplex PCR; TCRdb's copy keeps in-frame clones and lacks some. The repertoire consists of 150,000 to 200,000 clones, with approximately 80% occurring once and the leading ten covering roughly 7%. The CDR3 length is 20 residues. Germline V gene lookup returns CDR1 LNHNV and CDR2 YYDKDF (reference sequence). The germline V and J ends were trimmed by 1 base and 0 bases, with 21 bases remaining between them. Sequencing used PBMCs. The V call is TRBV15, the J call TRBJ1-4, with D tentatively TRBD1 (6 bases). The clonotype originates from a man aged 18 to 35 in good health and CMV-seropositive. CDR3 bases: TGTGCCACCAGCAGAGGTCGAGCTCAGACAGGTGGCCCAACTAATGAAAAACTGTTTTTT. Translated: CATSRGRAQTGGPTNEKLFF.